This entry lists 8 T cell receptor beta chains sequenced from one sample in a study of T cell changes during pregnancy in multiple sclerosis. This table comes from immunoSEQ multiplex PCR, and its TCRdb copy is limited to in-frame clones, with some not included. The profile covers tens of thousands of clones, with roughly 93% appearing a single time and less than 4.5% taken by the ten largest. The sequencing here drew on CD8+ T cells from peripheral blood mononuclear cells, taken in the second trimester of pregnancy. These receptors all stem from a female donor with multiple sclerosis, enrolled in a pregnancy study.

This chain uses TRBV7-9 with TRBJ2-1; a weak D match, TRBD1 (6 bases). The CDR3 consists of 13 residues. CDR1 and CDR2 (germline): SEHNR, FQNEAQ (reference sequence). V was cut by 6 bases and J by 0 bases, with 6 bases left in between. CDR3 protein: CASRDSSYNEQFF. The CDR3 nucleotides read TGTGCCAGCAGGGACAGCTCCTACAATGAGCAGTTCTTC.

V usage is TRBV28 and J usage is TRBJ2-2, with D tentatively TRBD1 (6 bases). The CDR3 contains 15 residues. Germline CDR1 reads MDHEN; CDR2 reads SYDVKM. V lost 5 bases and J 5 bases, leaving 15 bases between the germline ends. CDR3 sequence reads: CASSPMDRKTGELFF. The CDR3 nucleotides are TGTGCCAGCAGTCCCATGGACAGAAAAACCGGGGAGCTGTTTTTT.

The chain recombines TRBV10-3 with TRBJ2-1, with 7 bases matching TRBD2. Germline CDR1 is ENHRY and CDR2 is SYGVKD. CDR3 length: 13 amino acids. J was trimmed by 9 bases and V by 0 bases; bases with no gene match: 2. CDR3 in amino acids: CAISESGGGEQFF. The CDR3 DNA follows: TGTGCCATCAGTGAGTCGGGGGGGGGTGAGCAGTTCTTC.

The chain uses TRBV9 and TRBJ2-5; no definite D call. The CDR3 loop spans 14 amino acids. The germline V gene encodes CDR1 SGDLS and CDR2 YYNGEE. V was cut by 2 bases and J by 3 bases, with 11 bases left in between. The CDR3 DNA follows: TGTGCCAGCAGCGTCGGGTCTATAAAAGAGACCCAGTACTTC. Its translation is CASSVGSIKETQYF.

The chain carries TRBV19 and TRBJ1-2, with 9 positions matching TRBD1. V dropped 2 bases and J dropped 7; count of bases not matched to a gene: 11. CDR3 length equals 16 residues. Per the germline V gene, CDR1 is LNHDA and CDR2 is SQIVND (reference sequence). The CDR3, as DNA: TGTGCCAGTAGTATAAAGAGCTGGGACAGGGCATTTGGCTACACCTTC. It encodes CASSIKSWDRAFGYTF.

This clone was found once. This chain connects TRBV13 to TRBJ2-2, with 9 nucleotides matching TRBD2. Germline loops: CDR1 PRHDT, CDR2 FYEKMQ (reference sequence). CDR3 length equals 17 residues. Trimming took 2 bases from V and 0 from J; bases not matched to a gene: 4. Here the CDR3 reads CASSLWSSGANTGELFF. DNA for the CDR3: TGTGCCAGCAGCTTATGGTCTAGCGGGGCGAACACCGGGGAGCTGTTTTTT.

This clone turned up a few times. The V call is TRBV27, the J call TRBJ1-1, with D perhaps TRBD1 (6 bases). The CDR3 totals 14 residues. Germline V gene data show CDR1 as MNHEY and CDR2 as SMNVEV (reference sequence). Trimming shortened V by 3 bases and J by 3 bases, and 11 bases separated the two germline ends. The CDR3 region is CASSLGQGHTEAFF. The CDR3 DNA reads TGTGCCAGCAGTTTGGGGCAGGGGCACACTGAAGCTTTCTTT.

The CDR3 reads CASRRPGLDRYEQFF. The CDR3, as DNA: TGTGCCAGCAGACGACCGGGACTAGATCGCTATGAGCAGTTCTTC. The gene calls are TRBV2 and TRBJ2-1; 8 bases are a match to TRBD2. Germline CDR1 SNHLY, CDR2 FYNNEI. The trim removed 6 bases at V and 8 bases at J, leaving 12 bases unmatched. There are 15 residues in the CDR3.